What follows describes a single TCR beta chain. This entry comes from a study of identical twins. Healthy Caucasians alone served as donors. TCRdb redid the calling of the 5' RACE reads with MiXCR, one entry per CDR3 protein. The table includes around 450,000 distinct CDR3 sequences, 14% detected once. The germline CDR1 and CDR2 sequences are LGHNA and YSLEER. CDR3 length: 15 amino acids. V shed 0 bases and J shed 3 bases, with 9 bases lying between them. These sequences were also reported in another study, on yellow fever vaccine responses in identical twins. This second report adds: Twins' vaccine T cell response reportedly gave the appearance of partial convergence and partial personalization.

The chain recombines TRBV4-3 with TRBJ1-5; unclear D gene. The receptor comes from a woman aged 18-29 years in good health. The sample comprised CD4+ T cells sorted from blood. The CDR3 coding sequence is TGCGCCAGCAGCCAAGAGTCAGGTCCCAATCAGCCCCAGCATTTT. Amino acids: CASSQESGPNQPQHF.